The 13 T cell receptor beta chains below all came from one sample that was sequenced in a study of T cell responses to AZD1222 COVID-19 vaccine. TCRdb's table, derived via immunoSEQ multiplex PCR, lists solely in-frame clones and lacks some. The table shows 130,000 to 150,000 clones, with 75% to 95% occurring only once. The sequencing used peripheral blood, collected on day 0 of MenACWY control vaccination. All receptors come from an adult in good health.

The V call is TRBV3-1 (or the pseudogene TRBV3-2), the J call TRBJ1-1; D is unresolved. V lost 5 bases and J lost 0, with 10 bases in between. CDR3 length: 14 amino acids. Germline CDR1 is LGHDT and CDR2 is YNNKEL (reference sequence). Written as DNA, the CDR3 is TGTGCCAGCAGCTTCGGACGGTTGAACACTGAAGCTTTCTTT. Residues: CASSFGRLNTEAFF.

Only one count was recorded for this clone. This sequence joins TRBV4-2 and TRBJ2-3; the match to TRBD2 covers 7 bases. Trimming took 0 bases from V and 6 from J; bases not matched to a gene: 18. Germline V gene data show CDR1 as LGHNA and CDR2 as YNFKEQ. The CDR3 length is 19 residues. Written as DNA, the CDR3 is TGTGCCAGCAGCCAAGATCTCGGGGCTAAACTGGGGGGGATGGATACGCAGTATTTT. This gives the protein CASSQDLGAKLGGMDTQYF.

The chain has TRBV27 and TRBJ2-1; 7 positions agree with TRBD1. The J segment lost 4 bases and the V segment lost 6 bases, leaving 9 bases of the junction unmatched. Germline CDR1 MNHEY, CDR2 SMNVEV (reference sequence). This CDR3 contains 15 residues. The CDR3 DNA follows: TGTGCCAGCAGAACCATTCCGGGACAGTACAATGAGCAGTTCTTC. It specifies CASRTIPGQYNEQFF.

CDR3: CASSSSRQGWNEQYF. The CDR3 DNA reads TGTGCCAGCTCATCATCTCGACAGGGCTGGAACGAGCAGTACTTC. This chain uses TRBV18 with TRBJ2-7; 7 nucleotides align to TRBD1. Germline CDR1 is KGHSH and CDR2 is LQKENI. This CDR3 is built from 15 residues. The trim removed 5 bases at V and 5 bases at J, leaving 12 bases unmatched.

The chain carries TRBV5-1 and TRBJ1-1; D not certain. This CDR3 has 12 residues. The V gene lost 2 bases and the J gene lost 10 bases, with 12 bases spanning the gap. Germline CDR1 and CDR2: SGHRS and YFSETQ. The CDR3 spells CASSLPGPAAFF. Here the CDR3 DNA reads TGCGCCAGCAGCTTACCGGGCCCGGCAGCTTTCTTT. Supplemented by reference TRBV5-1 and TRBJ1-1, the full variable domain reads KAGVTQTPRYLIKTRGQQVTLSCSPISGHRSVSWYQQTPGQGLQFLFEYFSETQRNKGNFPGRFSGRQFSNSRSEMNVSTLELGDSALYLCASSLPGPAAFFGQGTRLTVV.

The V gene is TRBV28, the J gene TRBJ2-2, with D uncertain. Germline V gives CDR1 MDHEN, CDR2 SYDVKM. Trimming left V 2 bases short and J 1 base short, with 11 bases between. CDR3 length: 16 amino acids. CDR3 sequence: CASSLVGNGNTGELFF. CDR3 sequence (DNA): TGTGCCAGCAGTTTAGTAGGGAATGGGAACACCGGGGAGCTGTTTTTT. The full variable domain, completed using reference TRBV28 and TRBJ2-2, is DVKVTQSSRYLVKRTGEKVFLECVQDMDHENMFWYRQDPGLGLRLIYFSYDVKMKEKGDIPEGYSVSREKKERFSLILESASTNQTSMYLCASSLVGNGNTGELFFGEGSRLTVL.

V and J are TRBV28 and TRBJ1-4; 8 positions agree with TRBD1. CDR3 length: 14 amino acids. The V gene end was trimmed by 5 bases and the J gene end by 7 bases; junction bases not matched to a gene: 6. CDR1 is MDHEN and CDR2 is SYDVKM in the germline V gene. CDR3 loop: CASSGRGRAEKLFF. CDR3 DNA: TGTGCCAGCAGTGGCAGGGGGCGCGCTGAAAAACTGTTTTTT.

The V and J genes are TRBV7-2 and TRBJ2-2, with 12 positions matching TRBD2. The germline V gene has CDR1 SGHTA and CDR2 FQGNSA. V dropped 4 bases and J dropped 3; count of bases not matched to a gene: 3. The CDR3 has 16 residues. CDR3 bases: TGTGCCAGCAGCTCGCGACTAGCGGGAGACACCGGGGAGCTGTTTTTT. It codes for CASSSRLAGDTGELFF.

The chain recombines TRBV28 with TRBJ1-2; no clear D. There are 13 residues in the CDR3. The V end was cut by 3 bases, the J end by 2 bases, with 7 bases between. Per the germline V gene, CDR1 is MDHEN and CDR2 is SYDVKM. The CDR3 region has the DNA TGTGCCAGCAGTTTGGAACCAAACTATGGCTACACCTTC. Amino acid sequence: CASSLEPNYGYTF.

This chain connects TRBV19 to TRBJ1-5; D call uncertain. The CDR3 consists of 12 residues. Germline-derived CDR1 and CDR2 are LNHDA and SQIVND (reference sequence). The ends were cut back, 0 bases at V and 5 bases at J, with 2 bases in the middle. The DNA of the CDR3 is TGTGCCAGTAGTATAGATGATCAGCCCCAGCATTTT. It yields the protein CASSIDDQPQHF.

The chain combines TRBV3-1 (or the pseudogene TRBV3-2) with TRBJ1-1; no clear D gene. V lost 3 bases to trimming and J lost 1 base, with 3 bases between them. CDR3 length: 12 residues. Germline V lookup: CDR1 LGHDT, CDR2 YNNKEL (reference sequence). CDR3 sequence reads: CASSQGNTEAFF. CDR3 in DNA: TGTGCCAGCAGCCAGGGGAACACTGAAGCTTTCTTT.

There are a few counts of this clone. DNA of the CDR3: TGCAGCGTTGCCGTAATCGCCGTGGCCACTGAAGCTTTCTTT. This encodes CSVAVIAVATEAFF. The chain is built from TRBV29-1 and TRBJ1-1; no definite D call. Trimming took off 4 bases at V and 4 bases at J, with 16 bases between the two ends. The CDR3 length is 14 residues. Germline loops: CDR1 SQVTM, CDR2 ANQGSEA. The whole variable domain, remainder taken from reference TRBV29-1 and TRBJ1-1, is SAVISQKPSRDICQRGTSLTIQCQVDSQVTMMFWYRQQPGQSLTLIATANQGSEATYESGFVIDKFPISRPNLTFSTLTVSNMSPEDSSIYLCSVAVIAVATEAFFGQGTRLTVV.

V is TRBV9 and J is TRBJ2-5; the D is unclear. Germline assignment: CDR1 SGDLS and CDR2 YYNGEE. The CDR3 sequence is 15 residues long. V was shortened by 4 bases and J by 5 bases, with 18 bases between the two germline ends. The CDR3 bases are TGTGCCAGCAGCATCCAGCGAGGAGATCACGAGACCCAGTACTTC. Protein sequence: CASSIQRGDHETQYF.